Each of the 7 T cell receptor beta chains below was sequenced from the same sample in a study of OX40 agonist ivuxolimab in advanced cancers. TCRdb keeps only in-frame clones here, not all; method: immunoSEQ multiplex PCR. Of 45,000 to 50,000 clones detected, 80% to 90% appear once; the ten largest clones hold less than 40%. This specimen was CD4+ or CD8+ T cells sorted from blood, taken in a trial of the OX40 agonist ivuxolimab. These receptors were obtained from an adult with an advanced solid tumor such as melanoma, head and neck, liver or kidney cancer.

This chain joins TRBV11-1 and TRBJ2-1; D is undetermined. The CDR3 extends over 12 amino acids. Germline lookup yields CDR1 SGHAT and CDR2 FQDESV (reference sequence). With 2 bases removed from V and 10 bases from J, the gap between germline ends came to 9 bases. CDR3 loop: CASSLTSTEQFF. CDR3 DNA: TGTGCCAGCAGCTTAACGTCCACGGAGCAGTTCTTC.

The count of this clone is one. This chain joins TRBV28 and TRBJ2-7, with TRBD1 matching over 11 bases. CDR1 and CDR2 from the germline V gene are MDHEN and SYDVKM. The junction had 8 bases not matched to a gene; V was cut back by 6 bases and J by 4 bases. This CDR3 region has 15 residues. As DNA, the CDR3 is TGTGCCAGCAGCCATGGACAGGGGGCATTATACGAGCAGTACTTC. Amino acid sequence: CASSHGQGALYEQYF.

The gene calls are TRBV4-1 and TRBJ2-7; 9 bases agree with TRBD2. Germline V gives CDR1 MGHRA, CDR2 YSYEKL. Trimming cost V 11 bases and J 5 bases; bases outside gene matches: 13. The CDR3 runs 14 residues. This chain's CDR3 is CASALRGGLNEQYF. The CDR3 DNA follows: TGCGCCTCCGCCCTGCGGGGGGGCTTGAACGAGCAGTACTTC.

The chain employs TRBV6-4 and TRBJ2-1, with 10 bases aligning to TRBD1. V trimming: 2 bases; J trimming: 4 bases; junction bases outside the gene matches: 2. The CDR3 covers 15 residues. Germline V gene lookup returns CDR1 MRHNA and CDR2 SNTAGT. The CDR3 spells CASSDGDRGYNEQFF. In DNA, the CDR3 is TGTGCCAGCAGTGACGGGGACAGGGGTTACAATGAGCAGTTCTTC.

CDR3 region: CASSAQQVFFRGVTATNEQFF. In nucleotides, the CDR3 is TGTGCCAGCAGCGCACAACAGGTGTTTTTTCGGGGGGTCACCGCCACCAATGAGCAGTTCTTC. The chain recombines TRBV9 with TRBJ2-1; 7 bases fit TRBD2. Per germline, CDR1 SGDLS and CDR2 YYNGEE. With 3 bases clipped from V and 6 bases from J, the junction kept 27 bases outside the gene matches. This CDR3 has 21 amino acids.

The chain has TRBV4-2 and TRBJ2-7; D call uncertain. CDR1 is LGHNA and CDR2 is YNFKEQ in the germline V gene. Trimming left V 4 bases short and J 3 bases short, with 13 bases between. This CDR3 spans 14 amino acids. CDR3 bases: TGTGCCAGCAGCCCAGGAGTGATGGGCTACGAGCAGTACTTC. It is translated as CASSPGVMGYEQYF.

The chain couples TRBV5-1 to TRBJ2-3; possibly TRBD1 or TRBD2 for D (5 bases each). V was pared by 3 bases and J by 1 base, with 12 bases between. Per germline, CDR1 SGHRS and CDR2 YFSETQ. The CDR3 extends over 15 amino acids. CDR3 nucleotides: TGCGCCAGCAGCTGGAGCCGGGACGGCACAGATACGCAGTATTTT. It specifies CASSWSRDGTDTQYF.